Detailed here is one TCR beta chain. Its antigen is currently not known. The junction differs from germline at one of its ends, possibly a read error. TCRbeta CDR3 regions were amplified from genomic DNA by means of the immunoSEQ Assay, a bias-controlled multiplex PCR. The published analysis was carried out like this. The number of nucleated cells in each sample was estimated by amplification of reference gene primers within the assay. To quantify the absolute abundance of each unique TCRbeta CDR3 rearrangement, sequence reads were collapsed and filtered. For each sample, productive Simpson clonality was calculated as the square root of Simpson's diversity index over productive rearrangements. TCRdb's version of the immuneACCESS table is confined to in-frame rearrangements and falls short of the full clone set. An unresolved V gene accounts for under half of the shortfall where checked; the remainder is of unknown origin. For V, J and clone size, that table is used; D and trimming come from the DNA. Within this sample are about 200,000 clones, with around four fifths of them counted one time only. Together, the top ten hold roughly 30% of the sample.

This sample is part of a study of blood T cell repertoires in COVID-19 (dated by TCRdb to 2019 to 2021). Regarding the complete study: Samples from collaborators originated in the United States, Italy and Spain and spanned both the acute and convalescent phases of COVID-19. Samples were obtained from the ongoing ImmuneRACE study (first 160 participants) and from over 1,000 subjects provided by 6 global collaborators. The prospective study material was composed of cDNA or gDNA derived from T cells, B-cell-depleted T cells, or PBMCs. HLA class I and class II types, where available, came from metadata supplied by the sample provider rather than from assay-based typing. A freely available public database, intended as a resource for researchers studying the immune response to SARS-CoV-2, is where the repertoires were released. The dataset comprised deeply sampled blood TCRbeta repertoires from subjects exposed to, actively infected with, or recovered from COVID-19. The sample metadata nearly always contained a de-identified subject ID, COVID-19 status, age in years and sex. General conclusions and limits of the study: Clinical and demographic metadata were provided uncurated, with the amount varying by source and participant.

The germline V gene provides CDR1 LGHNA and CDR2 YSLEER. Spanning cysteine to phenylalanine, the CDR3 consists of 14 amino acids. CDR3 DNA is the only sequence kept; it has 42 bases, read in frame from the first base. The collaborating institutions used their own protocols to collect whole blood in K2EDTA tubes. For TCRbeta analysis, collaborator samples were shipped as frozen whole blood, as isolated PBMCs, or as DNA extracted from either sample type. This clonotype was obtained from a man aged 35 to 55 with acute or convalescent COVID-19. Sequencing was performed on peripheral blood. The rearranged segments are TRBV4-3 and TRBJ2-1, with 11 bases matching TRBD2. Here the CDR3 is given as CASSQEWTSGYAFF. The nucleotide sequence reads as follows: TGCGCCAGCAGTCAAGAGTGGACTAGCGGGTATGCGTTCTTC.